One sample yielded the 4 T cell receptor beta chains listed below, sequenced in a study of T cells in Graves' hyperthyroidism and ophthalmopathy. Amplification of TCR beta CDR3 regions used RNA as the template. The TCR CDR3 first-round RT-PCR relied on the HTBI primer set. TCRdb analysed the multiplex PCR reads with MiXCR anew, one entry per CDR3 protein. The sample lists a few hundred thousand distinct CDR3 sequences, roughly 14% occurring once. Sequencing was done on a sample of blood. Receptors were obtained from a woman under 40 with Graves' ophthalmopathy.

This clonotype was observed many times. This chain joins TRBV7-2 and TRBJ1-3, with D hard to call. Germline assignment: CDR1 SGHTA and CDR2 FQGNSA. V dropped 3 bases and J dropped 0 bases, with 9 bases sitting between them. The CDR3 consists of 15 residues. Here the CDR3 reads CASSFQASSGNTIYF. The CDR3 region has the DNA TGTGCCAGCAGCTTTCAGGCTAGCTCTGGAAACACCATATATTTT.

This clonotype has a count of ten or more. The rearrangement uses TRBV27 and TRBJ2-3; D ambiguous. Germline assignment: CDR1 MNHEY and CDR2 SMNVEV (reference sequence). The CDR3 spans 16 residues. Trimming left V 1 base short and J 0 bases short, with 11 bases between. This chain's CDR3 is CASSLLSRLSTDTQYF. CDR3 DNA: TGTGCCAGCAGTTTATTATCTAGATTAAGCACAGATACGCAGTATTTT.

The chain has TRBV19 and TRBJ1-2; no clear D. V was clipped by 5 bases and J by 4 bases, with 14 bases between them. CDR3 size: 14 residues. Germline lookup yields CDR1 LNHDA and CDR2 SQIVND (reference sequence). In DNA, the CDR3 is TGTGCCAGTAGTCCAAGGACCGAGCTCTATGGCTACACCTTC. Its protein is CASSPRTELYGYTF.

The chain couples TRBV11-2 to TRBJ1-2, with TRBD1 as a possible D gene (6 bases). Trimming shortened V by 5 bases and J by 3 bases, and 22 bases separated the two germline ends. This CDR3 is built from 17 residues. Germline CDR1 SGHAT, CDR2 FQNNGV. The CDR3 nucleotides read TGTGCCAGCAGCCTACTGCTGGAAGGGGGGCGCGACTATGGCTACACCTTC. Translation gives CASSLLLEGGRDYGYTF.